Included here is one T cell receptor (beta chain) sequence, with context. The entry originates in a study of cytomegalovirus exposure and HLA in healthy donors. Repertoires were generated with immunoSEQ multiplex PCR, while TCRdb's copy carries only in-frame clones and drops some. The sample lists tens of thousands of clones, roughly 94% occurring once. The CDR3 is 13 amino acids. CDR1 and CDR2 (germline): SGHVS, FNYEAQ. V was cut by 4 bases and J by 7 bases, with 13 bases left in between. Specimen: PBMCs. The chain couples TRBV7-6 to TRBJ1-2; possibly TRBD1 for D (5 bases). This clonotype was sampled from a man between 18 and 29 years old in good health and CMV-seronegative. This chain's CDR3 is CASSSSQGGGYTF. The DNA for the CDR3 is TGTGCCAGCAGCTCATCCCAGGGAGGTGGCTACACCTTC.